This is a list of T cell receptor beta chains from one sample in a study of CD4 and CD8 cells across lung adenocarcinoma regions. MiXCR, run by TCRdb on the PCR reads, gives a single entry per CDR3 protein. The sample carries 20,000 to 25,000 distinct CDR3 sequences, roughly half recorded once. Input material: CD8+ T cells from the center of a lung tumor. The source of these receptors is a female donor with lung adenocarcinoma. The CD4 and CD8 labels of this study may be unreliable. Each CDR3 is given with its conserved first and last residue. A D gene is named only where the DNA matches it firmly. Expanded clones are given a class, and other clones once, few, many or no size at all.

abundance: few
v_gene: TRBV20-1
d_gene: NA
j_gene: TRBJ2-3
CDR3aa: CSARTRGTQYF
CDR3nt: TGCAGTGCTAGAACCAGGGGAACGCAGTATTTT

abundance: many
v_gene: TRBV6-5
d_gene: NA
j_gene: TRBJ1-1
CDR3aa: CASSYSRGGGTEAFF
CDR3nt: TGTGCCAGCAGTTACTCGCGGGGGGGAGGCACTGAAGCTTTCTTT

abundance: NA
v_gene: TRBV6-1
d_gene: NA
j_gene: TRBJ2-7
CDR3aa: CASSEGGRYEQYF
CDR3nt: TGTGCCAGCAGTGAAGGAGGCAGATACGAGCAGTACTTC

abundance: few
v_gene: TRBV27
d_gene: NA
j_gene: TRBJ2-7
CDR3aa: CASRHPDTQYF
CDR3nt: TGCGCCAGCCGTCACCCAGATACGCAGTACTTC

abundance: NA
v_gene: TRBV7-6
d_gene: TRBD2
j_gene: TRBJ2-3
CDR3aa: CASSLGALSGGVKDTQYF
CDR3nt: TGTGCCAGCAGCCTAGGGGCCTTGTCGGGAGGAGTGAAAGACACGCAGTATTTT

abundance: medium-sized
v_gene: TRBV27
d_gene: NA
j_gene: TRBJ2-5
CDR3aa: CASRSGNQETQYF
CDR3nt: TGTGCCAGCAGATCAGGGAATCAAGAGACCCAGTACTTC

abundance: NA
v_gene: TRBV27
d_gene: NA
j_gene: TRBJ2-7
CDR3aa: CARGHGGGHTDTQYF
CDR3nt: TGTGCCAGGGGGCACGGGGGAGGACACACAGATACGCAGTACTTC

abundance: few
v_gene: TRBV7-2
d_gene: TRBD1
j_gene: TRBJ2-7
CDR3aa: CASSLGTAFYEQYF
CDR3nt: TGTGCCAGCAGCTTGGGGACAGCATTCTACGAGCAGTACTTC

abundance: once
v_gene: TRBV10-3
d_gene: NA
j_gene: TRBJ2-3
CDR3aa: CAVGEGGRGLETQYF
CDR3nt: TGTGCCGTGGGTGAGGGGGGGCGAGGCCTAGAGACGCAGTACTTT

abundance: NA
v_gene: TRBV6-5
d_gene: NA
j_gene: TRBJ2-3
CDR3aa: CASSYSWGDTQYF
CDR3nt: TGTGCCAGCAGTTACTCGTGGGGAGATACGCAGTATTTT

abundance: NA
v_gene: TRBV27
d_gene: NA
j_gene: TRBJ2-7
CDR3aa: CASSPNGGPHEQYF
CDR3nt: TGTGCCAGCAGCCCAAATGGGGGACCTCACGAGCAGTACTTC

abundance: NA
v_gene: TRBV6-1
d_gene: NA
j_gene: TRBJ2-5
CDR3aa: CASMKRRDVGETQYF
CDR3nt: TGTGCCAGCATGAAAAGACGAGATGTGGGCGAGACCCAGTACTTC

abundance: NA
v_gene: TRBV6-1
d_gene: NA
j_gene: TRBJ2-3
CDR3aa: CASSELRGDPDTQYF
CDR3nt: TGTGCCAGCAGTGAATTGCGAGGGGACCCAGATACGCAGTACTTT

abundance: NA
v_gene: TRBV10-3
d_gene: NA
j_gene: TRBJ2-5
CDR3aa: CAGQVAREGNTQYF
CDR3nt: TGTGCGGGGCAGGTCGCGCGAGAGGGAAACACCCAGTACTTC

abundance: NA
v_gene: TRBV6-1
d_gene: NA
j_gene: TRBJ2-7
CDR3aa: CASMRHLSYEQYF
CDR3nt: TGTGCCAGCATGAGACACCTCTCCTACGAGCAGTACTTC

abundance: few
v_gene: TRBV9
d_gene: NA
j_gene: TRBJ2-1
CDR3aa: CASSRSSTRIDNEQFF
CDR3nt: TGTGCCAGCTCGCGTAGTTCAACTAGAATTGACAATGAGCAGTTCTTC

abundance: medium-sized
v_gene: TRBV6-1
d_gene: NA
j_gene: TRBJ2-1
CDR3aa: CASSAHIRDEQFF
CDR3nt: TGTGCCAGCAGCGCCCACATAAGGGATGAGCAGTTCTTC

abundance: NA
v_gene: TRBV27
d_gene: TRBD2
j_gene: TRBJ2-7
CDR3aa: CASSLRLAGYEQYF
CDR3nt: TGTGCCAGCAGTTTACGACTAGCGGGCTACGAGCAGTACTTC

abundance: NA
v_gene: TRBV10-1
d_gene: NA
j_gene: TRBJ2-4
CDR3aa: CASSPGWGAKNTQYF
CDR3nt: TGCGCCAGCAGTCCGGGGTGGGGGGCCAAAAACACTCAGTATTTC

abundance: many
v_gene: TRBV5-1
d_gene: TRBD2
j_gene: TRBJ2-1
CDR3aa: CASRAGEYNEQFF
CDR3nt: TGCGCCAGTAGGGCGGGAGAGTACAATGAGCAGTTCTTC

abundance: NA
v_gene: TRBV10-1
d_gene: NA
j_gene: TRBJ2-4
CDR3aa: CASRGLWAKNTQYF
CDR3nt: TGCGCCAGCAGGGGGCTGTGGGCCAAAAATACTCAGTATTTC

abundance: NA
v_gene: TRBV7-2
d_gene: NA
j_gene: TRBJ1-5
CDR3aa: CASSLGDNSNQPQHF
CDR3nt: TGTGCCAGCAGCTTAGGGGACAACTCCAATCAGCCCCAGCATTTT

abundance: large
v_gene: TRBV6-5
d_gene: NA
j_gene: TRBJ2-3
CDR3aa: CASSGRDFLADTQYF
CDR3nt: TGTGCCAGCAGCGGCCGGGACTTCCTCGCAGATACGCAGTATTTT

abundance: NA
v_gene: TRBV10-2
d_gene: NA
j_gene: TRBJ2-1
CDR3aa: CAIRTGATDAQFF
CDR3nt: TGCGCCATCAGGACTGGGGCGACCGATGCGCAGTTCTTT